A single sample is the source of the 13 T cell receptor beta chains below, sequenced in a study of blood T cell repertoires in COVID-19 (dated by TCRdb to about 2020). The library was prepared using the immunoSEQ multiplex PCR assay. TCRdb stores this immuneACCESS table with in-frame sequences only. Part of the clones is absent; in the studies checked, under half of the shortfall reflects unresolved V genes, and no reason is known for the rest. The sample table holds roughly 80,000 clones, of which 88% were seen once. About 2.9% of the sample is taken by the ten largest. The specimen was peripheral blood. All receptors come from a woman of 80 years or more with acute or convalescent COVID-19.

This chain links TRBV2 with TRBJ1-1; possibly TRBD1 for D (6 bases). CDR1 and CDR2 (germline): SNHLY, FYNNEI. The CDR3 covers 16 residues. V lost 8 bases and J lost 1, with 20 bases in between. Written as DNA, the CDR3 is TGTGCCAGCGTTCCACCCACCGGGACACCGAACACTGAAGCTTTCTTT. Protein: CASVPPTGTPNTEAFF.

The chain combines TRBV4-2 with TRBJ2-3; D is possibly TRBD2 (5 bases). CDR1 is LGHNA, CDR2 YNFKEQ, per germline. The germline V and J ends were trimmed by 0 bases and 0 bases, with 22 bases remaining between them. The CDR3 covers 20 residues. CDR3: CASSQESGWEHSSSTDTQYF. DNA of the CDR3: TGTGCCAGCAGCCAAGAATCGGGGTGGGAGCACAGTTCTAGCACAGATACGCAGTATTTT.

The chain links TRBV6-6 to TRBJ1-1; TRBD1 matches 8 bases. This CDR3 has 12 residues. J lost 6 bases, V lost 6 bases, and 3 bases had no gene match. Germline V gene sequence: CDR1 MNHNY, CDR2 SVGAGI (reference sequence). This chain's CDR3 is CASSMTGAEAFF. As DNA, the CDR3 is TGTGCCAGCAGCATGACAGGGGCTGAAGCTTTCTTT.

V usage is TRBV5-1 and J usage is TRBJ1-1, with 7 bases lining up with TRBD1. Germline loops: CDR1 SGHRS, CDR2 YFSETQ. The CDR3 has 14 residues. V trimming: 5 bases; J trimming: 1 base; junction bases outside the gene matches: 5. CDR3 region: CASRHRGGNTEAFF. The CDR3 nucleotides are TGCGCCAGCAGGCACAGGGGAGGGAACACTGAAGCTTTCTTT.

This rearrangement joins TRBV25-1 to TRBJ2-7; 8 nucleotides match TRBD2. V shed 2 bases and J 3 bases; nucleotides not matched to a gene: 3. This CDR3 comprises 14 residues. Germline CDR1 is MGHDK and CDR2 is SYGVNS. The CDR3 bases are TGTGCCAGCAGTGAACGGAGCGGGAGCTACGAGCAGTACTTC. This codes for CASSERSGSYEQYF.

The rearrangement uses TRBV27 and TRBJ1-2, with D possibly matching TRBD1 (6 bases). V shed 6 bases and J shed 0 bases, with 8 bases lying between them. From germline, CDR1 is MNHEY and CDR2 SMNVEV (reference sequence). This CDR3 is built from 13 residues. This CDR3 reads CASRQGANYGYTF. The CDR3 nucleotides read TGTGCCAGCAGACAGGGAGCTAACTATGGCTACACCTTC.

This chain joins TRBV18 and TRBJ2-1, with a tentative D call TRBD2 (5 bases). The CDR3 runs to 16 residues. V lost 4 bases and J lost 4, with 17 bases in between. CDR1 and CDR2 from the germline V gene are KGHSH and LQKENI. The CDR3 loop reads CASSLRVLQLYNEQFF. CDR3 nucleotides: TGTGCCAGCTCACTGAGGGTGCTACAACTTTACAATGAGCAGTTCTTC.

This clone was counted a single time. This chain connects TRBV9 to TRBJ1-5, with unresolved D. Per germline, CDR1 SGDLS and CDR2 YYNGEE. The length of the CDR3 is 13 residues. V lost 0 bases to trimming and J lost 4 bases, with 5 bases between them. CDR3 nucleotides: TGTGCCAGCAGCGTAGGAGTAAATCAGCCCCAGCATTTT. Its translation is CASSVGVNQPQHF.

This clone was counted once. This sequence joins TRBV9 and TRBJ2-1, with 8 bases aligning to TRBD2. With 2 bases clipped from V and 5 bases from J, the junction kept 9 bases outside the gene matches. This CDR3 contains 16 residues. Germline V gives CDR1 SGDLS, CDR2 YYNGEE. CDR3 DNA sequence: TGTGCCAGCAGCGTGGGAGCGGGGGATACAGACAATGAGCAGTTCTTC. Amino acids: CASSVGAGDTDNEQFF.

This sequence joins TRBV7-3 and TRBJ2-1, with TRBD2 as a possible D gene (6 bases). This CDR3 is 16 amino acids long. V lost 2 bases, J lost 1 base, and 12 bases lay in between. Germline V CDR1 and CDR2: SGHTA, FQGTGA. The CDR3, as DNA: TGTGCCAGCAGCTTATCCGGGAGTGGGTCCTACAATGAGCAGTTCTTC. Translation gives CASSLSGSGSYNEQFF.

This sequence joins TRBV6-2 or TRBV6-3 and TRBJ2-1, with 10 bases lining up with TRBD2. The germline gives CDR1 MNHEY, CDR2 SVGEGT. The CDR3 contains 15 residues. V was pared by 6 bases and J by 2 bases, with 4 bases of the junction left unmatched. CDR3 sequence: CASSPSGGAYNEQFF. CDR3 DNA: TGTGCCAGCAGCCCGAGCGGGGGGGCCTACAATGAGCAGTTCTTC.

This chain uses TRBV6-5 with TRBJ2-3, with D possibly matching TRBD2 (5 bases). Per germline, CDR1 MNHEY and CDR2 SVGAGI. This CDR3 comprises 14 residues. The germline V and J ends were trimmed by 2 bases and 0 bases, with 6 bases remaining between them. In DNA form, the CDR3 reads TGTGCCAGCAGTTACGGCGGGAGCACAGATACGCAGTATTTT. As protein: CASSYGGSTDTQYF.

The J gene is TRBJ2-2, the V gene TRBV21-1; the table's D call TRBD2 went unverified against the DNA. TRBV21-1 is a pseudogene. This CDR3 comprises 15 residues. The CDR3 here is CASRGSGGNTGELFF. As DNA, the CDR3 is TGTGCCAGTCGTGGTAGCGGGGGGAACACCGGGGAGCTGTTTTTT.